This TCR beta chain was retrieved from a study of CXCR3-negative and CXCR3-positive naive CD8 T cells. Regarding the study as a whole: Diversity proved comparably high across both naive subsets and much lower in memory CD8+ cells.

The libraries of TRB cDNA were prepared using 5' RACE with UMI labels. TCRdb reprocessed the 5' RACE reads and keeps a single row for each CDR3 protein, giving no DNA. Recorded for this sample: 45,000 to 70,000 distinct CDR3 sequences. Concerning this clonotype itself: Its antigen is not known.

Germline V CDR1 and CDR2: DFQATT, SNEGSKA (reference sequence). There are 16 residues in the CDR3. The sequenced sample was memory CD8+ T cells from blood. The chain joins TRBV20-1 to TRBJ2-3; TCRdb's assignment of TRBD2 cannot be checked, as there is no DNA. The clonotype was recovered from a human donor in good health. Some clones in this sample may be carry-over from other donors' samples. This CDR3 is CSAKRMAGDWEDTQYF.